These 31 T cell receptor beta chains came from one sample sequenced in a study of blood T cell repertoires in COVID-19. Method: immunoSEQ multiplex PCR; TCRdb's copy keeps in-frame clones and lacks some. The sample lists over 85,000 clones, 70% to 90% occurring once. Material: peripheral blood. Receptor source: a man aged 45-65 years with active or convalescent COVID-19.

This chain uses TRBV5-4 with TRBJ1-2; D unclear. V lost 0 bases and J lost 8, with 8 bases in between. Germline values: CDR1 SGHNT, CDR2 YYREEE (reference sequence). The CDR3 sequence is 12 residues long. The CDR3 spells CASSLDNKGYTF. The CDR3 region has the DNA TGTGCCAGCAGCTTGGACAACAAGGGCTACACCTTC. Full variable domain (missing parts from reference TRBV5-4 and TRBJ1-2): ETGVTQSPTHLIKTRGQQVTLRCSSQSGHNTVSWYQQALGQGPQFIFQYYREEENGRGNFPPRFSGLQFPNYSSELNVNALELDDSALYLCASSLDNKGYTFGSGTRLTVV.

V and J are TRBV3-1 (or the pseudogene TRBV3-2) and TRBJ2-1; D is perhaps TRBD2 (5 bases). From germline, CDR1 is LGHDT and CDR2 YNNKEL (reference sequence). The length of the CDR3 is 17 residues. V was pared by 7 bases and J by 0 bases, with 19 bases between. The CDR3 DNA reads TGTGCCAGCACTTCCGGAGAGGGTCGTAGCTCCTACAATGAGCAGTTCTTC. It encodes CASTSGEGRSSYNEQFF.

This chain links TRBV30 with TRBJ2-5, with TRBD2 identical over 8 bases. With 3 bases clipped from V and 5 bases from J, the junction kept 8 bases outside the gene matches. In germline, CDR1 is GTSNPN, CDR2 SVGIG (reference sequence). The CDR3 has 14 residues. The CDR3 DNA reads TGTGCCTGGAGCGCTGGACTAGCTGCCGAGACCCAGTACTTC. The encoded protein is CAWSAGLAAETQYF.

The genes are TRBV2 and TRBJ2-5; TRBD2 matches at 10 bases. The CDR3 is 15 amino acids. Germline-derived CDR1 and CDR2 are SNHLY and FYNNEI. V was pared by 6 bases and J by 1 base, with 5 bases of the junction left unmatched. The CDR3 sequence: CASRRTSGPQETQYF. CDR3 DNA sequence: TGTGCCAGCAGGAGGACTAGCGGCCCCCAAGAGACCCAGTACTTC.

This clone came up once. The chain recombines TRBV3-1 (or the pseudogene TRBV3-2) with TRBJ2-7; no reliable D call. CDR3 length equals 14 residues. Germline lookup yields CDR1 LGHDT and CDR2 YNNKEL (reference sequence). V was shortened by 6 bases and J by 6 bases, with 18 bases between the two germline ends. CDR3 sequence: CASRPTDRPSEQYF. DNA for the CDR3: TGTGCCAGCAGACCTACCGATCGTCCGTCCGAGCAGTACTTC.

The rearrangement joins TRBV3-1 (or the pseudogene TRBV3-2) to TRBJ2-5, with 11 positions matching TRBD2. After removal of 6 bases from V and 0 bases from J, the junction contained 3 bases not matched to a gene. The CDR3 extends over 15 amino acids. Germline CDR1 is LGHDT and CDR2 is YNNKEL (reference sequence). The CDR3 DNA reads TGTGCCAGCAGTCAGGGACTAGCGGACCAAGAGACCCAGTACTTC. Amino acids: CASSQGLADQETQYF.

J is TRBJ1-5 and V is TRBV6-2 or TRBV6-3, with 8 bases identical to TRBD1. This CDR3 has 15 residues. Germline V gene data show CDR1 as MNHEY and CDR2 as SVGEGT. J was trimmed by 0 bases and V by 5 bases; bases with no gene match: 3. CDR3 DNA: TGTGCCAGCAGTCGGACAGGGTTTAGCAATCAGCCCCAGCATTTT. It encodes CASSRTGFSNQPQHF.

The chain employs TRBV10-1 and TRBJ2-3; 7 bases are shared with TRBD1. The trim removed 5 bases at V and 3 bases at J, leaving 11 bases unmatched. Germline V gives CDR1 WNHNN, CDR2 SYGVQD (reference sequence). The CDR3 sequence is 16 residues long. The CDR3 loop reads CASSTAGTAITDTQYF. CDR3 in DNA: TGCGCCAGCAGTACAGCCGGGACAGCTATTACAGATACGCAGTATTTT.

V is TRBV18 and J is TRBJ2-7; tentatively, D is TRBD2 (7 bases). V lost 0 bases to trimming and J lost 6 bases, with 9 bases between them. Germline CDR1 KGHSH, CDR2 LQKENI. The CDR3 has 13 residues. DNA of the CDR3: TGTGCCAGCTCACCACCGGGGGGGCGCGAGCAGTACGTC. Translating it yields CASSPPGGREQYV.

The CDR3 reads CATSRVPSTDYNSPLHF. CDR3 nucleotide sequence: TGTGCCACCAGCAGAGTACCGTCGACAGACTATAATTCACCCCTCCACTTT. The chain recombines TRBV15 with TRBJ1-6, with TRBD1 as a possible D gene (5 bases). The CDR3 runs 17 residues. The germline CDR1 and CDR2 sequences are LNHNV and YYDKDF (reference sequence). The ends were cut back, 1 base at V and 3 bases at J, with 13 bases in the middle.

With respect to this clone: Other nucleotide sequences from this sample produce the same CDR3. This rearrangement joins TRBV19 to TRBJ2-3, with 7 bases aligning to TRBD1. Per the germline V gene, CDR1 is LNHDA and CDR2 is SQIVND (reference sequence). V was pared by 4 bases and J by 4 bases, with 2 bases of the junction left unmatched. CDR3 length: 13 residues. This chain's CDR3 is CASSTTGADTQYF. CDR3 sequence (DNA): TGTGCCAGTAGTACCACAGGGGCAGATACGCAGTATTTT.

The rearrangement links TRBV3-1 (or the pseudogene TRBV3-2) to TRBJ2-3; possible D gene TRBD2, 5 bases. CDR1 and CDR2 from the germline V gene are LGHDT and YNNKEL (reference sequence). The CDR3 is 15 residues long. V was clipped by 4 bases and J by 4 bases, with 15 bases between them. CDR3 DNA: TGTGCCAGCAGCCCGCGGGTGATCGCGGCAGATACGCAGTATTTT. This codes for CASSPRVIAADTQYF.

The rearrangement links TRBV24-1 to TRBJ2-5; D unresolved. The V end was cut by 3 bases, the J end by 5 bases, with 15 bases between. The CDR3 is 15 amino acids. The germline gives CDR1 KGHDR, CDR2 SFDVKD. CDR3 sequence (DNA): TGTGCCACCAGTGATGCCGCGGAGCCTACGGAGACCCAGTACTTC. It codes for CATSDAAEPTETQYF.

J is TRBJ2-1 and V is TRBV6-5, with D uncertain. The length of the CDR3 is 13 residues. V lost 6 bases and J lost 9, with 15 bases in between. Germline-derived CDR1 and CDR2 are MNHEY and SVGAGI. The CDR3 reads CASSQTFGFEQFF. CDR3 DNA: TGTGCCAGCAGCCAGACGTTCGGGTTTGAGCAGTTCTTC.

The chain combines TRBV6-6 with TRBJ2-5; D is perhaps TRBD1 (5 bases). This CDR3 comprises 15 residues. Trimming left V 7 bases short and J 5 bases short, with 20 bases between. Germline V gene data show CDR1 as MNHNY and CDR2 as SVGAGI (reference sequence). The CDR3 loop reads CASTPGPPKGETQYF. DNA for the CDR3: TGTGCCAGCACTCCGGGTCCACCTAAGGGGGAGACCCAGTACTTC.

This clone was recorded a few times. The chain employs TRBV7-8 and TRBJ1-1; unclear D gene. Looked up from germline, CDR1 is SGHVS and CDR2 is FQNEAQ. The CDR3 runs to 13 residues. V lost 5 bases and J 2 bases, leaving 9 bases between the germline ends. The chain's CDR3 is CASSDTFNTEAFF. CDR3 bases: TGTGCCAGCAGCGATACATTCAACACTGAAGCTTTCTTT.

The chain is built from TRBV5-4 and TRBJ1-2; D call uncertain. The CDR3 sequence is 14 residues long. Trimming took off 0 bases at V and 6 bases at J, with 12 bases between the two ends. Germline assignment: CDR1 SGHNT and CDR2 YYREEE (reference sequence). The CDR3 reads CASSLEEGLNGYTF. The CDR3 coding sequence is TGTGCCAGCAGCTTGGAGGAGGGTTTAAATGGCTACACCTTC.

V and J are TRBV9 and TRBJ2-2; 8 bases match TRBD2. In germline, CDR1 is SGDLS, CDR2 YYNGEE. Losses at the gene ends were 1 base for V and 6 bases for J; bases not matched to a gene: 5. The CDR3 consists of 15 residues. CDR3 region: CASSVLAGAAGELFF. The CDR3 DNA reads as TGTGCCAGCAGCGTACTAGCGGGTGCGGCCGGGGAGCTGTTTTTT.

This chain uses TRBV13 with TRBJ2-7; no definite D call. Germline V gene lookup returns CDR1 PRHDT and CDR2 FYEKMQ (reference sequence). V was shortened by 4 bases and J by 2 bases, with 6 bases between the two germline ends. There are 12 residues in the CDR3. The DNA of the CDR3 is TGTGCCAGCAGCTACGACACCTACGAGCAGTACTTC. Encoded protein: CASSYDTYEQYF.

The V call is TRBV5-6, the J call TRBJ2-1; no firm D call. The ends were cut back, 5 bases at V and 0 bases at J, with 12 bases in the middle. Germline CDR1 SGHDT, CDR2 YYEEEE. This CDR3 has 15 residues. In DNA form, the CDR3 reads TGTGCCAGCAGGCCCCAGGTAAGCTCCTACAATGAGCAGTTCTTC. It codes for CASRPQVSSYNEQFF.

The CDR3 spells CASSSGLAGGPDTGELFF. In DNA form, the CDR3 reads TGTGCCAGCAGCAGCGGACTAGCGGGGGGGCCGGACACCGGGGAGCTGTTTTTT. V and J are TRBV21-1 and TRBJ2-2; the table names TRBD2, a call not compared with the DNA. TRBV21-1 is deemed a pseudogene. There are 18 residues in the CDR3.

The V gene is TRBV3-1 (or the pseudogene TRBV3-2), the J gene TRBJ2-7; 7 bases match TRBD1. The CDR3 totals 14 residues. V lost 5 bases and J lost 5; bases outside the gene matches: 9. Germline CDR1 LGHDT, CDR2 YNNKEL (reference sequence). CDR3: CASSDIRQGNEQYF. The CDR3 DNA reads as TGTGCCAGCAGCGATATAAGACAGGGTAACGAGCAGTACTTC.

In DNA, the CDR3 is TGCGCCAGCAGCCTTCCGGGACAGGGTAGCAATGAGCAGTTCTTC. Translated, it gives CASSLPGQGSNEQFF. The chain is built from TRBV10-2 and TRBJ2-1; 9 bases match TRBD1. The V and J ends lost 6 bases and 6 bases, in that order; junction bases with no gene match: 9. This CDR3 is built from 15 residues. Germline CDR1 WSHSY, CDR2 SAAADI.

The chain uses TRBV19 and TRBJ1-1; possibly TRBD1 for D (5 bases). This CDR3 is 15 amino acids long. V shed 4 bases and J shed 0 bases, with 12 bases lying between them. CDR1 and CDR2 from the germline V gene are LNHDA and SQIVND (reference sequence). CDR3 in DNA: TGTGCCAGTAGTAGTGGGGCGCGGATGAACACTGAAGCTTTCTTT. This encodes CASSSGARMNTEAFF.

The rearrangement links TRBV10-2 to TRBJ1-1; D may be TRBD1 (5 bases). Germline V gene sequence: CDR1 WSHSY, CDR2 SAAADI. The length of the CDR3 is 14 residues. The V and J ends lost 7 bases and 3 bases respectively, with 15 bases between them. The CDR3 reads CASIKGRVDTEAFF. In DNA form, the CDR3 reads TGCGCCAGCATTAAGGGCAGGGTGGACACTGAAGCTTTCTTT.

The chain links TRBV3-1 (or the pseudogene TRBV3-2) to TRBJ1-6, with D hard to call. Trimming pared 6 bases from V and 0 bases from J, leaving 12 bases between. This CDR3 comprises 16 residues. Germline V gene data show CDR1 as LGHDT and CDR2 as YNNKEL (reference sequence). The CDR3 coding sequence is TGTGCCAGCAGAGACGGGGAGAGCTCCTATAATTCACCCCTCCACTTT. Its protein product is CASRDGESSYNSPLHF.

The chain has TRBV30 and TRBJ2-1; 16 nucleotides line up with TRBD2. The V and J ends lost 2 bases and 16 bases, in that order; junction bases with no gene match: 11. Germline assignment: CDR1 GTSNPN and CDR2 SVGIG (reference sequence). This CDR3 spans 15 amino acids. The CDR3 loop is CAWSPGTSGGAILFF. DNA for the CDR3: TGTGCCTGGAGTCCCGGGACTAGCGGGGGGGCAATTCTCTTCTTC.

This sequence joins TRBV29-1 and TRBJ2-2; weak D call: TRBD2 (5 bases). Germline loops: CDR1 SQVTM, CDR2 ANQGSEA. V was clipped by 4 bases and J by 1 base, with 7 bases between them. This CDR3 comprises 13 residues. CDR3 nucleotide sequence: TGCAGCGTTGGAGGACTGAACACCGGGGAGCTGTTTTTT. Translation: CSVGGLNTGELFF.

V is TRBV7-8 and J is TRBJ1-2; possibly TRBD1 for D (5 bases). CDR1 SGHVS and CDR2 FQNEAQ come from the germline V gene. Trimming cost V 1 base and J 7 bases, with 16 bases left between them. This CDR3 has 15 residues. CDR3 loop: CASSLEGEGLPGYTF. CDR3 in DNA: TGTGCCAGCAGCTTAGAAGGGGAGGGACTGCCTGGCTACACCTTC.

The gene calls are TRBV6-5 and TRBJ2-5; no clear D gene. The CDR3 totals 11 residues. Trimming removed 4 bases at V and 5 bases at J, with 5 bases between. Germline loops: CDR1 MNHEY, CDR2 SVGAGI. For the CDR3, the DNA is TGTGCCAGCAGTTTGCGGGAGACCCAGTACTTC. Translation gives CASSLRETQYF.

The rearrangement uses TRBV5-1 and TRBJ1-4; tentatively, D is TRBD1 (5 bases). The CDR3 runs 15 residues. Trimming pared 0 bases from V and 3 bases from J, leaving 9 bases between. CDR1 is SGHRS and CDR2 is YFSETQ in the germline V gene. The CDR3 nucleotides are TGCGCCAGCAGCTTGGCAGCGGGGGCTAATGAAAAACTGTTTTTT. Its translation is CASSLAAGANEKLFF.